The rows below give T cell receptor beta chains drawn from one sample of a study of cytomegalovirus exposure and HLA in healthy donors. Generated by immunoSEQ multiplex PCR, the TCRdb table keeps only in-frame clones and is missing some. The data hold about 170,000 clones, with roughly 87% observed a single time. Sample: PBMCs. The receptors shown here come from a girl between 5 and 17 years old in good health and CMV-seropositive. Each CDR3 is given with its conserved first and last residue. A D gene is named only where the DNA matches it firmly. Size values are once, few and many counts, or a class for expanded clones, and some rows have none.

j_call,v_call,clone_size,d_call,cdr3_nt,cdr3_aa
TRBJ2-7,TRBV5-1,-,TRBD2,TGCGCCAGCAGCTTGGCCAGTGCTAGCGGGGGGGCTTACGAGCAGTACTTC,CASSLASASGGAYEQYF
TRBJ1-3,TRBV30,-,-,TGTGCCTGGAGTGTAGAGGCAGGGCCTCACTCTGGAAACACCATATATTTT,CAWSVEAGPHSGNTIYF
TRBJ2-1,TRBV7-6,few,TRBD2,TGTGCCAGCAGCCGCGGACTAGCGGGAGGTAGCTACAATGAGCAGTTCTTC,CASSRGLAGGSYNEQFF
TRBJ2-3,TRBV15,-,TRBD2,TGTGCCACCAGCAGAGCGGGAGGGATGGATACGCAGTATTTT,CATSRAGGMDTQYF
TRBJ2-3,TRBV9,-,-,TGTGCCAGCAGCGTAGTGCCAGGAAGCACAGATACGCAGTATTTT,CASSVVPGSTDTQYF
TRBJ2-5,TRBV6-5,-,TRBD2,TGTGCCAGCCTACGGCTAGCGGGAAAACGGGAGACCCAGTACTTC,CASLRLAGKRETQYF
TRBJ2-7,TRBV11-2,-,-,TGTGCCAGCAGCTTAGTGGGACTGCCCTACGAGCAGTACTTC,CASSLVGLPYEQYF
TRBJ1-1,TRBV6-5,-,TRBD1,TGTGCCAGCAAACCACAGGGGCTTGAAGCTTTCTTT,CASKPQGLEAFF
TRBJ2-3,TRBV27,-,TRBD2,TGTGCCAGCAAACGGGGCGGGAGCAGCACAGATACGCAGTATTTT,CASKRGGSSTDTQYF
TRBJ2-1,TRBV9,-,TRBD1,TGTGCCAGCAGCAGGGGGCTCGACAATGAGCAGTTCTTC,CASSRGLDNEQFF
TRBJ1-1,TRBV18,-,TRBD1,TGTGCCAGCTCACCTGGACAGGGGGCTGAAGCTTTCTTT,CASSPGQGAEAFF
TRBJ2-1,TRBV7-3,-,TRBD2,TGTGCCAGCAGACCAGGTCGGCTAGCGGGGGGGTCCTACAATGAGCAGTTCTTC,CASRPGRLAGGSYNEQFF
TRBJ1-1,TRBV18,-,TRBD1,TGTGCCAGCTCACCTGCACAGGGGGCGCAGACTGAAGCTTTCTTT,CASSPAQGAQTEAFF
TRBJ2-7,TRBV5-1,-,-,TGCGCCAGCAGCCCTCTAGCAAACAACTTCTACGAGCAGTACTTC,CASSPLANNFYEQYF
TRBJ2-1,TRBV6-1,-,TRBD2,TGTGCCAGCAGTGAAGGGACTAGCGGGGTCAATGAGCAGTTCTTC,CASSEGTSGVNEQFF
TRBJ2-1,TRBV5-5,-,TRBD2,TGTGCCAGCAGCCCGGGACTAGCGGGAGGTCCTGAGCAGTTCTTC,CASSPGLAGGPEQFF
TRBJ2-3,TRBV5-1,-,TRBD1,TGCGCCAGCAGCGTAACAGGGGCCACAGATACGCAGTATTTT,CASSVTGATDTQYF
TRBJ2-1,TRBV6-1,few,-,TGTGCCAGCAGTGAACTTAGCCCCTCTGAGCAGTTCTTC,CASSELSPSEQFF
TRBJ2-7,TRBV7-6,few,-,TGTGCCAGCAGCTCAGAGGTCTACGAGCAGTACTTC,CASSSEVYEQYF
TRBJ2-5,TRBV18,-,TRBD1,TGTGCCAGCTCACGATCTGACAGGGAGGAGACCCAGTACTTC,CASSRSDREETQYF
TRBJ2-1,TRBV2,-,TRBD1,TGTGCCAGCGTCAGACAGGGCACCTACAATGAGCAGTTCTTC,CASVRQGTYNEQFF
TRBJ2-7,TRBV4-3,-,TRBD2,TGCGCCAGCAGCCAAGCAGCGGGGGTAACCTACGAGCAGTACTTC,CASSQAAGVTYEQYF
TRBJ2-7,TRBV4-1,-,-,TGCGCCAGCAGCCCGATTCAGGCAGTAGACTACGAGCAGTACTTC,CASSPIQAVDYEQYF
TRBJ1-6,TRBV27,-,-,TGTGCCAGCACAACGGACAGTGGTTCACCCCTCCACTTT,CASTTDSGSPLHF
TRBJ2-7,TRBV7-9,-,TRBD2,TGTGCCAGCAGCACTCGCGGGGGTCCCTACGAGCAGTACTTC,CASSTRGGPYEQYF
TRBJ2-7,TRBV27,-,TRBD2,TGTGCCAGCAGTCGTCGGGGGGTAACCGACGAGCAGTACTTC,CASSRRGVTDEQYF
TRBJ1-4,TRBV28,-,TRBD1,TGTGCCAGCAGTTTCCTGACAGGGACTAATGAAAAACTGTTTTTT,CASSFLTGTNEKLFF
TRBJ2-5,TRBV29-1,-,TRBD2,TGCAGCGTTGAAGATCACGCTGCGGGAGGCCGGGGTCGAGAGACCCAGTACTTC,CSVEDHAAGGRGRETQYF
TRBJ2-1,TRBV28,-,-,TGTGCCAGCAGTTTTTCGGCAGGTCCTAATGAGCAGTTCTTC,CASSFSAGPNEQFF